Following are 18 T cell receptor beta chains from one sample sequenced in a study of blood T cells in healthy people across ages. Then a second PCR, running roughly 7 to 11 cycles, was carried out with a sample-barcoded 5' primer and a J-beta primer mix. TCRdb independently ran MiXCR on the 5' RACE reads; one entry per CDR3 protein. The sample has about 570,000 distinct CDR3 sequences; 25% to 30% are singletons. Sequencing input: blood. All receptors derive from an older woman in good health.

This clonotype was seen at least ten times. The V and J genes are TRBV7-9 and TRBJ2-3; D remains ambiguous. V lost 5 bases and J 4 bases, leaving 13 bases between the germline ends. The length of the CDR3 is 14 residues. Germline V gives CDR1 SEHNR, CDR2 FQNEAQ (reference sequence). The CDR3 DNA sequence: TGTGCCAGCAGCCCGGGTCTTCAGGCAGATACGCAGTATTTT. Its protein is CASSPGLQADTQYF.

This clonotype was seen only a few times. The V gene is TRBV7-9, the J gene TRBJ1-4, with D perhaps matching TRBD1 (5 bases). V lost 2 bases, J lost 8 bases, and 12 bases lay in between. Per the germline V gene, CDR1 is SEHNR and CDR2 is FQNEAQ (reference sequence). This CDR3 spans 14 amino acids. CDR3 DNA: TGTGCCAGCAGCTTAAGAGGGGTGGGGGAAAAACTGTTTTTT. Its protein product is CASSLRGVGEKLFF.

The table lists this clonotype with a few counts. The J gene is TRBJ1-1, the V gene TRBV5-1; 7 bases align to TRBD1. CDR3 size: 14 residues. CDR1 and CDR2 from the germline V gene are SGHRS and YFSETQ. The junction had 3 bases not matched to a gene; V was cut back by 0 bases and J by 4 bases. CDR3 DNA sequence: TGCGCCAGCAGCTTGGACAGGGGCATCACTGAAGCTTTCTTT. It translates to CASSLDRGITEAFF.

The J gene is TRBJ2-7, the V gene TRBV29-1; TRBD2 agrees at 10 bases. The J call may be wrong; the DNA end is better matched by TRBJ2-5. The germline V gene encodes CDR1 SQVTM and CDR2 ANQGSEA. This CDR3 has 15 residues. The CDR3 DNA reads TGCAGCGTTGAAGATCGCCTAGCGGGAGCAGAGACCCAGTACTTC. Residues: CSVEDRLAGAETQYF.

This clonotype was observed a few times. The chain has TRBV7-9 and TRBJ2-7, with TRBD1 matching over 7 bases. The CDR3 sequence is 16 residues long. The germline gives CDR1 SEHNR, CDR2 FQNEAQ (reference sequence). J gave up 0 bases and V 6 bases, and 11 bases lay outside the gene matches. Written as DNA, the CDR3 is TGTGCCAGCAGTAAATGGGGACAGCCAAGCTCCTACGAGCAGTACTTC. It yields the protein CASSKWGQPSSYEQYF.

This clonotype turned up a few times. The chain uses TRBV27 and TRBJ1-1; D is unresolved. V gave up 0 bases and J gave up 0 bases, with 11 bases separating them. From germline, CDR1 is MNHEY and CDR2 SMNVEV (reference sequence). CDR3 length equals 16 residues. CDR3 loop: CASSLSGLRLNTEAFF. CDR3 sequence (DNA): TGTGCCAGCAGTTTATCGGGTCTCCGGCTGAACACTGAAGCTTTCTTT.

This clonotype was observed a handful of times. A read error may account for a junction end that differs from germline. The rearrangement joins TRBV7-3 to TRBJ2-3, with D hard to call. In germline, CDR1 is SGHTA, CDR2 FQGTGA. CDR3 length: 12 residues. The CDR3 coding sequence is TGTGCCGGCAGCCTAGGCACAGATACGCAGTATTTT. It translates to CAGSLGTDTQYF.

V usage is TRBV10-3 and J usage is TRBJ2-7, with D unresolved. CDR1 and CDR2 from the germline V gene are ENHRY and SYGVKD. This CDR3 contains 14 residues. V was pared by 10 bases and J by 0 bases, with 16 bases between. CDR3 bases: TGTGCCACCGCATACAACCCCCTCTCCTACGAGCAGTACTTC. Protein: CATAYNPLSYEQYF.

This clonotype was observed many times. The chain couples TRBV14 to TRBJ2-2, with D uncertain. V was clipped by 4 bases and J by 5 bases, with 20 bases between them. The CDR3 extends over 17 amino acids. Germline V gene data show CDR1 as SGHDN and CDR2 as FVKESK. Written as DNA, the CDR3 is TGTGCCAGCAGCCCCCGTAATAGTAGGGCCCGAACCGGGGAGCTGTTTTTT. Amino acids: CASSPRNSRARTGELFF.

The chain has TRBV25-1 and TRBJ2-7; 9 nucleotides match TRBD2. The length of the CDR3 is 15 residues. The V segment lost 4 bases and the J segment 5 bases; nucleotides outside the gene matches: 9. Germline lookup yields CDR1 MGHDK and CDR2 SYGVNS. The chain's CDR3 is CASSGISGGPHEQYF. The CDR3 region has the DNA TGTGCCAGCAGTGGGATTAGCGGGGGTCCCCACGAGCAGTACTTC.

The rearrangement links TRBV7-2 to TRBJ2-7, with D possibly matching TRBD2 (5 bases). The CDR3 runs to 15 residues. CDR1 and CDR2 (germline): SGHTA, FQGNSA. The germline V and J ends were trimmed by 3 bases and 3 bases, with 15 bases remaining between them. The CDR3 is CASSFRQLGFYEQYF. The CDR3 DNA is TGTGCCAGCAGCTTCCGTCAACTAGGGTTCTACGAGCAGTACTTC.

As concerns this clonotype: The junction and the germline gene differ at one end; a read error may be behind it. V and J are TRBV3-1 and TRBJ1-3; D remains unclear. Germline V gene data show CDR1 as LGHDT and CDR2 as YNNKEL (reference sequence). The CDR3 is 15 amino acids. CDR3 sequence reads: CASTSGPFSGNTTYF. The CDR3 DNA follows: TGTGCCAGCACAAGCGGCCCTTTCTCTGGAAACACCACATATTTT.

This clonotype occurred many times. This sequence joins TRBV4-3 and TRBJ2-1, with 10 bases lining up with TRBD2. This CDR3 has 18 residues. Trimming cost V 3 bases and J 0 bases; bases outside gene matches: 8. CDR1 is LGHNA and CDR2 is YSLEER in the germline V gene. The CDR3 DNA sequence: TGCGCCAGCAGCCAGGACCCTAGCGGGGGCCTCTCCTACAATGAGCAGTTCTTC. This translates into CASSQDPSGGLSYNEQFF.

This clonotype was detected only a few times. V is TRBV4-3 and J is TRBJ2-5; 7 bases align to TRBD2. Germline trimming cut 0 bases from V and 2 bases from J; bases unmatched to any gene: 12. The CDR3 runs to 18 residues. The germline V gene has CDR1 LGHNA and CDR2 YSLEER. The CDR3 spells CASSQDPPGGLTQETQYF. The CDR3 bases are TGCGCCAGCAGCCAAGATCCCCCGGGAGGACTTACTCAAGAGACCCAGTACTTC.

The chain is built from TRBV7-9 and TRBJ2-5, with TRBD2 identical over 8 bases. The last part of the DNA fits TRBJ2-7 better; the J call may be wrong. CDR1 SEHNR and CDR2 FQNEAQ come from the germline V gene (reference sequence). CDR3 length: 16 amino acids. DNA for the CDR3: TGTGCCAGCAGCTTAGCGGGTAGCGGGGATTCCTACGAGCAGTACTTC. This encodes CASSLAGSGDSYEQYF.

This chain links TRBV27 with TRBJ1-1; weak D call: TRBD1 (5 bases). CDR1 is MNHEY, CDR2 SMNVEV, per germline (reference sequence). V was trimmed by 7 bases and J by 5 bases, leaving 17 bases between them. This CDR3 spans 14 amino acids. Written as DNA, the CDR3 is TGTGCCAGCAACCGGGACGGGGCAGGTACTGAAGCTTTCTTT. It codes for CASNRDGAGTEAFF.

The J gene is TRBJ1-6, the V gene TRBV20-1; TRBD1 aligns across 8 bases. CDR3 size: 16 residues. Germline loops: CDR1 DFQATT, CDR2 SNEGSKA (reference sequence). Trimming cost V 3 bases and J 4 bases; bases outside gene matches: 8. CDR3 sequence reads: CSARGGGQGYNSPLHF. The DNA for the CDR3 is TGCAGTGCTAGGGGAGGCGGACAGGGTTATAATTCACCCCTCCACTTT.

The chain carries TRBV6-2 or TRBV6-3 and TRBJ1-2; D gene ambiguous. Germline V lookup: CDR1 MNHEY, CDR2 SVGEGT. The CDR3 sequence is 16 residues long. Deletions cut 0 bases from V and 4 bases from J, with 15 bases between. The CDR3 nucleotides are TGTGCCAGCAGTTACTCTCTCGGCGCAGGACTCTATGGCTACACCTTC. This codes for CASSYSLGAGLYGYTF.